This T cell receptor (beta chain) stems from a study of vaccination and CD4 T cells after COVID-19. Study-level background: In culture, cells were exposed to overlapping spike peptides from SARS-CoV-2, HCoV-NL63, HCoV-OC43 and HCoV-229E.

On this clonotype itself: The target antigen is unknown.

V lost 9 bases to trimming and J lost 10 bases, with 24 bases between them. This CDR3 has 14 amino acids. Germline V CDR1 and CDR2: SGHAT, FQNNGV. Treatment here: roughly 11-day PBMC culture with coronavirus spike peptide pools or control peptides (ViraFEST assay). Before the COVID-19 pandemic (2011-2018), CD4+ T cells were obtained from the unexposed donor. Once peptide pools had expanded antigen-specific T cells, ViraFEST sequenced TCRs. By negative selection, CD4+ T cells were isolated once culture had run for about 10 days. The Oncomine TCR Beta short-read assay was applied to DNA of cultured CD4+ T cells. From CD4+ T cells that had been cultured, genomic DNA was extracted. TCRdb re-derived calls from the PCR reads in MiXCR, one entry per CDR3 protein. The table records some 8,000 distinct CDR3 sequences, more than 30% of them present only once.

The sequence was collected from a human donor in good health. The sequencing input was CD4+ T cells from blood, cultured in vitro. The chain employs TRBV11-2 and TRBJ1-2, with D possibly TRBD1 on 5 matching bases. The CDR3 sequence: CASGRDLLIDDYTF. The CDR3 nucleotides are TGTGCCAGTGGGAGGGACTTACTCATAGATGACTACACCTTC. The full variable domain, completed using reference TRBV11-2 and TRBJ1-2, is EAGVAQSPRYKIIEKRQSVAFWCNPISGHATLYWYQQILGQGPKLLIQFQNNGVVDDSQLPKDRFSAERLKGVDSTLKIQPAKLEDSAVYLCASGRDLLIDDYTFGSGTRLTVV.